This T cell receptor beta chain emerged from a study of OX40 agonist ivuxolimab in advanced cancers. General study points: Antigen specificity of clonally expanded peripheral T cells was not established. Some nonresponders also had low normalized T-cell clonal expansion. At 0.1 to 3.0 mg/kg, CD4+ and CD8+ blood T cells expanded clonally by week 6.

Germline CDR1 and CDR2: SGHRS and YFSETQ. With V trimmed by 3 bases and J by 2 bases, 4 bases remained unmatched. This CDR3 comprises 14 residues. A note on this clone: Its antigen is undetermined.

Only in-frame clones appear in the TCRdb table, and some are missing; sequencing was by immunoSEQ multiplex PCR. The data contain tens of thousands of clones, about 88% of them singletons. The receptor was derived from an adult with an advanced solid tumor such as melanoma, head and neck, liver or kidney cancer. The V call is TRBV5-1, the J call TRBJ2-7, with 8 positions matching TRBD1. The specimen was CD4+ or CD8+ T cells sorted from blood, collected in a trial of the OX40 agonist ivuxolimab. CDR3 coding DNA: TGCGCCAGCAGCTGGGGACAGGCCGCCTACGAGCAGTACTTC. Translated: CASSWGQAAYEQYF.